This T cell receptor delta chain was captured in a study of intestinal T cells in coeliac disease. Looking at the study overall: Controls in the TRG cohort averaged 54.8 years, coeliac patients more than 15.

TCRdb reanalysed the multiplex PCR reads with CATT. The table has under 300 delta-chain clones, less than 60% seen once. Genomic DNA came from ten approximately 4.8-µm formalin-fixed paraffin-embedded scrolls per case. This CDR3 has 18 amino acids. With V trimmed by 0 bases and J by 7 bases, 12 bases remained unmatched. From germline, CDR1 is TSWWSYY and CDR2 QGS. The origin of this receptor is a human donor who served as a control with a normal duodenal biopsy, not a healthy volunteer. Sequencing was done on a sample of a duodenal biopsy. The J gene is TRDJ1, the V gene TRDV1; 12 bases line up with TRDD3. TCRdb offers no J gene call, so here the DNA was matched to germline to obtain one. This CDR3 reads CALGELSSYWGIPRKLIF. CDR3 nucleotide sequence: TGTGCTCTTGGGGAACTTTCCTCCTACTGGGGGATACCGCGTAAACTCATCTTT.